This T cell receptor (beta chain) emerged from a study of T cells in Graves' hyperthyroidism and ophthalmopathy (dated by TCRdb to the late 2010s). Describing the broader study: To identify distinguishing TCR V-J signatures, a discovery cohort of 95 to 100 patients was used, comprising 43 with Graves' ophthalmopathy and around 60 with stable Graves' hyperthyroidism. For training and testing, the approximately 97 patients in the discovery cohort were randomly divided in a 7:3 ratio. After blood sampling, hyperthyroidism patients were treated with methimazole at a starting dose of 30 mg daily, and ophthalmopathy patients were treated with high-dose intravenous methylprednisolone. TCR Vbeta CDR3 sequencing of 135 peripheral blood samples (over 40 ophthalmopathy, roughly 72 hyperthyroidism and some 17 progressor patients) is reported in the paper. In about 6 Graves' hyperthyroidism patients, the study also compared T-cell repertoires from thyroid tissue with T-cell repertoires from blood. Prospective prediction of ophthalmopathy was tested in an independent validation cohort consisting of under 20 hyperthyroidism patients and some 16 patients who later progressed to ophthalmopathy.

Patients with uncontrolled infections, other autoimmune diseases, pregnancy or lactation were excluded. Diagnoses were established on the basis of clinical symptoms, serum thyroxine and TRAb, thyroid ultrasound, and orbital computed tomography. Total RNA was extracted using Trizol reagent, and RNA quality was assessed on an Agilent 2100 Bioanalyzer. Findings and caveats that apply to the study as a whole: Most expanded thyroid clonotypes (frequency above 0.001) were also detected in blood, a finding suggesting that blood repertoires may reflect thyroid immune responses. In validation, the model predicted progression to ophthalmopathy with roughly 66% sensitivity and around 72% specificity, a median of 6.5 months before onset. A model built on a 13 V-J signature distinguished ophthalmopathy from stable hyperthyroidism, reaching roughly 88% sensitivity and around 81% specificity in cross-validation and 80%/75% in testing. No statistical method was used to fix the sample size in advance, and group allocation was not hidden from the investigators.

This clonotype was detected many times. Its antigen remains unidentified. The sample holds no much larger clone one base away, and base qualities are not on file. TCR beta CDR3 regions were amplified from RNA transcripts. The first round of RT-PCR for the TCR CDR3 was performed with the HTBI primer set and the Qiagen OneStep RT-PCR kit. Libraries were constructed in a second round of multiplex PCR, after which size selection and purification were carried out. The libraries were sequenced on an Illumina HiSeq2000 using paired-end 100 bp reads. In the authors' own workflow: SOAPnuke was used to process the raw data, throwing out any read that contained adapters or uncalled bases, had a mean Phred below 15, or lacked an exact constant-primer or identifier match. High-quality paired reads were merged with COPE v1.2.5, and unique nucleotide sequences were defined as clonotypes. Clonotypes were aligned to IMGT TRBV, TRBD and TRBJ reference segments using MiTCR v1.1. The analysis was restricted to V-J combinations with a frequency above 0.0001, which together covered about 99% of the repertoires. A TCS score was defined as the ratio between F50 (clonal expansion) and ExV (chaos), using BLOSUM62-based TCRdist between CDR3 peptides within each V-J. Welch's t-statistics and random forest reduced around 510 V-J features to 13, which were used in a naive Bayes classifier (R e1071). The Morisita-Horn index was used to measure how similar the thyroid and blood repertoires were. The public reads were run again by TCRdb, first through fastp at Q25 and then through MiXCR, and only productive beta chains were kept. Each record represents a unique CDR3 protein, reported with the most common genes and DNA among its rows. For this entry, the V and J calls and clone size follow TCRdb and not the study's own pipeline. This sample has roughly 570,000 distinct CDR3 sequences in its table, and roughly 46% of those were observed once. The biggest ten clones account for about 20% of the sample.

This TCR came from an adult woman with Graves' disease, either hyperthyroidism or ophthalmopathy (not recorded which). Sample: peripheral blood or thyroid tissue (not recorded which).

The CDR3 in this case is CASSADSYQPQHF. Read as DNA, the sequence is TGTGCCAGCAGCGCGGACAGTTATCAGCCCCAGCATTTT. The chain links TRBV14 with TRBJ1-5; the D segment could be TRBD1, given 6 matching bases. Including cysteine and phenylalanine, the CDR3 has 13 amino acids. The retained sequence is limited to the CDR3, 39 bases, with the frame set at the first base. Taken from the germline V gene, the CDR1 and CDR2 loops are SGHDN and FVKESK. V and J are truncated by 5 bases and 5 bases respectively, leaving an intervening sequence of 10 bases.